Detailed here is one TCR beta chain. In terms of age and location, participants ranged from roughly 18 to 90 years and lived in about two dozen US areas. TCRdb's table, derived via immunoSEQ multiplex PCR, lists solely in-frame clones and lacks some. The sample holds about 120,000 clones, about 83% seen once. Germline CDR1 reads MGHRA; CDR2 reads YSYEKL. Trimming removed 1 base from V and 2 bases from J; junction bases left unmatched: 13. The length of the CDR3 is 20 residues. These data originate in a study of blood T cell repertoires in COVID-19. Study details: T cells, B-cell-depleted T cells, or PBMCs provided the cDNA or gDNA that served as material.

Sequencing input: PBMCs or T cells enriched from blood (not recorded which). The rearrangement uses TRBV4-1 and TRBJ2-3, with 12 nucleotides matching TRBD2. The sequence was collected from a woman in her 30s who had recovered from COVID-19. CDR3 bases: TGCGCCAGCAGCCAAGTAGGACTAGCGGGACCCCCCGGGGACACAGATACGCAGTATTTT. Translation: CASSQVGLAGPPGDTDTQYF.